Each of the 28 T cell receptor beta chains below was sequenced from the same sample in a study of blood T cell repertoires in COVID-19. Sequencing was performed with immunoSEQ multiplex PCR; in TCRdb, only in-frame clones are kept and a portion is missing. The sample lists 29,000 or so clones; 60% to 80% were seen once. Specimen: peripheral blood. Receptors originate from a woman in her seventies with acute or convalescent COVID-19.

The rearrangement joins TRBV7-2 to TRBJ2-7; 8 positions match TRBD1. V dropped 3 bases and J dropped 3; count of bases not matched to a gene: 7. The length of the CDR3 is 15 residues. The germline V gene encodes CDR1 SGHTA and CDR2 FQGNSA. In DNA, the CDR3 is TGTGCCAGCAGCTTCTTAAGACAGGGGCACTACGAGCAGTACTTC. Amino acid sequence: CASSFLRQGHYEQYF.

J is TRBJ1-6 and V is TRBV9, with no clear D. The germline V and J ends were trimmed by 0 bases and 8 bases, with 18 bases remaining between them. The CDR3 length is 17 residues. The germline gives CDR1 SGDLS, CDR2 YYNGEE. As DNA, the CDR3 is TGTGCCAGCAGCGTAGGGGGAGGCAGGCGGTTTGATTCACCCCTCCACTTT. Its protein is CASSVGGGRRFDSPLHF. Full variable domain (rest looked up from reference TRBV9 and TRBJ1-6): DSGVTQTPKHLITATGQRVTLRCSPRSGDLSVYWYQQSLDQGLQFLIQYYNGEERAKGNILERFSAQQFPDLHSELNLSSLELGDSALYFCASSVGGGRRFDSPLHFGNGTRLTVT.

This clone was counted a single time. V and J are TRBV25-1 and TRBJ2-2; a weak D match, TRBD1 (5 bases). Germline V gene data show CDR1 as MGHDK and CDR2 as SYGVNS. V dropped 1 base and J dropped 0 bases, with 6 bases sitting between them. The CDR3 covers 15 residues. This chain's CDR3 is CASSESRANTGELFF. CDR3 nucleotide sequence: TGTGCCAGCAGTGAATCCAGGGCGAACACCGGGGAGCTGTTTTTT.

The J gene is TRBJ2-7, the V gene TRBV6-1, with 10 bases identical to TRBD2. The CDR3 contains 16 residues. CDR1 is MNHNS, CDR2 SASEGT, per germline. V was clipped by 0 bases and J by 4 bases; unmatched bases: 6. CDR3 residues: CASSEALAGVGYEQYF. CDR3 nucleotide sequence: TGTGCCAGCAGTGAAGCTCTAGCGGGGGTAGGTTACGAGCAGTACTTC.

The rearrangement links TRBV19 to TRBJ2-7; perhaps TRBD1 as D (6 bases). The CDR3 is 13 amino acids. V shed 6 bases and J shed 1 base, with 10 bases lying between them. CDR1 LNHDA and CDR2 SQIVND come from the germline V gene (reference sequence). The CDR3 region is CASSPGQSYEQYF. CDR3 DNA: TGTGCCAGTAGCCCGGGACAATCCTACGAGCAGTACTTC.

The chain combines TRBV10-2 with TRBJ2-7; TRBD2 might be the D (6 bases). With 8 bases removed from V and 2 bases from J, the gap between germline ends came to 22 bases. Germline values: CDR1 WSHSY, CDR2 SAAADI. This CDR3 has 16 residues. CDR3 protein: CASAHSRAAGTYEQYF. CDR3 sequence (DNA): TGCGCCAGCGCGCACTCCCGGGCGGCGGGGACCTACGAGCAGTACTTC.

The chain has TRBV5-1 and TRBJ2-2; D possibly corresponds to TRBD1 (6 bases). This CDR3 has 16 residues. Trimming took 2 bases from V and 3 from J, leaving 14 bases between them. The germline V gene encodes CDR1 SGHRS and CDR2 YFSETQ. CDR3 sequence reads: CASSFTGLSDTGELFF. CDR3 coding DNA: TGCGCCAGCAGCTTTACAGGGTTGTCGGACACCGGGGAGCTGTTTTTT.

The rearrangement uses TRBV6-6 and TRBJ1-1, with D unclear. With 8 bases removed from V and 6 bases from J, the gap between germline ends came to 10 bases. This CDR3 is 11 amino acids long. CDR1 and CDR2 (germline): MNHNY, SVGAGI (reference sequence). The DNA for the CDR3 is TGTGCCAGCGCGGCGGGCTCTGAAGCTTTCTTT. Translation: CASAAGSEAFF.

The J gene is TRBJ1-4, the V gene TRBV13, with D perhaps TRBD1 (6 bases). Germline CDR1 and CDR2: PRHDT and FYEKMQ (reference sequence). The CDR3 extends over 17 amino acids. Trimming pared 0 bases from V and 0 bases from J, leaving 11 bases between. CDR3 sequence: CASSLGQGSATNEKLFF. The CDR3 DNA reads TGTGCCAGCAGCTTAGGACAGGGTAGCGCAACTAATGAAAAACTGTTTTTT.

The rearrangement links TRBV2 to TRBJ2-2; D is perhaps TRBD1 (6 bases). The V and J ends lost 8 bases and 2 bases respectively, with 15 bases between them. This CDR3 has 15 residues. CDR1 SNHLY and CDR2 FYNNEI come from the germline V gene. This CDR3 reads CASAGARGNTGELFF. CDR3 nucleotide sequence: TGTGCCAGCGCAGGGGCTAGGGGAAACACCGGGGAGCTGTTTTTT.

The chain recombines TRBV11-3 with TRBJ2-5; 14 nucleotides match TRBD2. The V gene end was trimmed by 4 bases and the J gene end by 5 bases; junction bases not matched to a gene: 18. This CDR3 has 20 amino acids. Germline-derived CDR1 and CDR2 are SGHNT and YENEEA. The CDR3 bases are TGTGCCAGCAGCTCAACGACGAAAGGGACTAGCGGGAGACATGATGAGACCCAGTACTTC. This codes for CASSSTTKGTSGRHDETQYF.

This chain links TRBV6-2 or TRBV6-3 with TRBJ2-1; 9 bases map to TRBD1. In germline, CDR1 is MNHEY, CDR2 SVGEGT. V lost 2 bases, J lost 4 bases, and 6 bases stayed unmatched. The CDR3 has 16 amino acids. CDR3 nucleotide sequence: TGTGCCAGCAGTTACGCCCGGGACAGGGCTTACAATGAGCAGTTCTTC. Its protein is CASSYARDRAYNEQFF.

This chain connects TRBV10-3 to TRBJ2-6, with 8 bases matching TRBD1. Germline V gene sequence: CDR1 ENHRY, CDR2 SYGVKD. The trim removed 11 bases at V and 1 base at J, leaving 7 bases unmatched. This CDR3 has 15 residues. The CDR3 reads CAVRDRGSGANVLTF. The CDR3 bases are TGTGCCGTGCGCGACAGGGGATCTGGGGCCAACGTCCTGACTTTC.

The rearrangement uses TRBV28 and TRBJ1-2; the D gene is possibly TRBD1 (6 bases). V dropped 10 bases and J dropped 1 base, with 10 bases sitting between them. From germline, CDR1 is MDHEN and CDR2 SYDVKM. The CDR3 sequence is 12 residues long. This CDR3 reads CAIQGSNYGYTF. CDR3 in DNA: TGTGCCATCCAGGGGAGTAACTATGGCTACACCTTC.

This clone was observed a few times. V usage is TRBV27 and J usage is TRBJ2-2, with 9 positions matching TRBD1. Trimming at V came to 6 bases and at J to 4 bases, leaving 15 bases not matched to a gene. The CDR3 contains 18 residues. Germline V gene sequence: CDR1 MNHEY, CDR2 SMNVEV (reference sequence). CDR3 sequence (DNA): TGTGCCAGCAGCTACGGGACAGGGAGGTCTATTGGCACCGGGGAGCTGTTTTTT. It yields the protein CASSYGTGRSIGTGELFF.

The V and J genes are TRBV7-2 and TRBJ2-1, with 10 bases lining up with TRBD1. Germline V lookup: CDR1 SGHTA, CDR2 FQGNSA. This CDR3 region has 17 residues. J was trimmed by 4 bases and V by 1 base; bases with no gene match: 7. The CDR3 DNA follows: TGTGCCAGCAGCTTAGTTGGGACAGGGGCCCTGTACAATGAGCAGTTCTTC. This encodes CASSLVGTGALYNEQFF.

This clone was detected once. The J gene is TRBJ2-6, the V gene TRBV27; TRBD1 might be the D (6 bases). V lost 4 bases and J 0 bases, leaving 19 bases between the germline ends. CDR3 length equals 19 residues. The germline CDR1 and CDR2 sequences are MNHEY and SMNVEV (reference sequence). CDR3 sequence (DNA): TGTGCCAGCAGTTCAACCTACAGGGTCCCCTCCTCTGGGGCCAACGTCCTGACTTTC. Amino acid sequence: CASSSTYRVPSSGANVLTF. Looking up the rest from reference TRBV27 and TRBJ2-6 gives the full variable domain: EAQVTQNPRYLITVTGKKLTVTCSQNMNHEYMSWYRQDPGLGLRQIYYSMNVEVTDKGDVPEGYKVSRKEKRNFPLILESPSPNQTSLYFCASSSTYRVPSSGANVLTFGAGSRLTVL.

The CDR3 bases are TGTGCCAGCAGGGCCCCGACAGGGGGGACCGGGGAGCTGTTTTTT. It translates to CASRAPTGGTGELFF. The gene calls are TRBV6-5 and TRBJ2-2, with TRBD1 matching 9 bases. J gave up 5 bases and V 6 bases, and 7 bases lay outside the gene matches. Germline loops: CDR1 MNHEY, CDR2 SVGAGI. The CDR3 consists of 15 residues.

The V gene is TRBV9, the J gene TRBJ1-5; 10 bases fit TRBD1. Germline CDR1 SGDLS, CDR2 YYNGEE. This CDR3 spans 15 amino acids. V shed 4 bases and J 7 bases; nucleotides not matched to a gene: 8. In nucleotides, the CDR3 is TGTGCCAGCAGCCCGGGACAGGGGATCGGGCAGCCCCAGCATTTT. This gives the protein CASSPGQGIGQPQHF.

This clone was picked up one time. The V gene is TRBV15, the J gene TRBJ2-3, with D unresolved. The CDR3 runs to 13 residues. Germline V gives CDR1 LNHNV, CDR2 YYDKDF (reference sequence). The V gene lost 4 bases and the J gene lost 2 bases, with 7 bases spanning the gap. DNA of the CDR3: TGTGCCACCAGCATCCAATTCACAGATACGCAGTATTTT. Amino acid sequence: CATSIQFTDTQYF.

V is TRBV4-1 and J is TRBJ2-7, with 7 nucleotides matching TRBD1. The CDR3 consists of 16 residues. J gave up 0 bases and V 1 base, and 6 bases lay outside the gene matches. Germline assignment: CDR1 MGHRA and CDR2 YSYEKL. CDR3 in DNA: TGCGCCAGCAGCCAAGTGGGGACAGAGAACTCCTACGAGCAGTACTTC. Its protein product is CASSQVGTENSYEQYF.

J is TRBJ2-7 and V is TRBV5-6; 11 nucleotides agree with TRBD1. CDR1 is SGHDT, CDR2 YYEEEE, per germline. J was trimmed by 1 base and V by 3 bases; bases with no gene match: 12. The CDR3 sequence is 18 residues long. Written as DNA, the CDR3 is TGTGCCAGCAGCTCGGACAGGGGGCTCCAAGCGTATTCCTACGAGCAGTACTTC. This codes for CASSSDRGLQAYSYEQYF.

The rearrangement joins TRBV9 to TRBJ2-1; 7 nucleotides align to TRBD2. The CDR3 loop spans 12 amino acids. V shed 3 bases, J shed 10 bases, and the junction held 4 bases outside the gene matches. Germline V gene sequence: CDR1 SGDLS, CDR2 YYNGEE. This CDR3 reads CASSGISGEQFF. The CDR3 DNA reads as TGTGCCAGCAGCGGGATTAGCGGGGAGCAGTTCTTC.

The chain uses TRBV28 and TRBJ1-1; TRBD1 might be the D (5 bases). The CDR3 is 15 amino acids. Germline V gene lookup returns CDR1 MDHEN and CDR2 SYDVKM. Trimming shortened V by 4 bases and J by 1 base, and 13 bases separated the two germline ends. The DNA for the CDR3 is TGTGCCAGCAGTTCCCTCTCTGACAGGAACACTGAAGCTTTCTTT. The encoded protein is CASSSLSDRNTEAFF.

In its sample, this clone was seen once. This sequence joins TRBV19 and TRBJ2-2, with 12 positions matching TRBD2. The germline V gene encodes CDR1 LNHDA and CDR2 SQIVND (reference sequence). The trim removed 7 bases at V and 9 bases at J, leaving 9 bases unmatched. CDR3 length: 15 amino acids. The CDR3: CASTSGGATYRELFF. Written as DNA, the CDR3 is TGTGCCAGTACTAGCGGGGGGGCGACTTACCGGGAGCTGTTTTTT.

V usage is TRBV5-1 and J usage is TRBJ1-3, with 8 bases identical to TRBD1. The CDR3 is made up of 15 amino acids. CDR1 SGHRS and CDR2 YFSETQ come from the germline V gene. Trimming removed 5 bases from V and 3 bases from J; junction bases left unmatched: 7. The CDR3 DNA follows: TGCGCCAGCAGTTCGGGACAGGCGGATGGAAACACCATATATTTT. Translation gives CASSSGQADGNTIYF. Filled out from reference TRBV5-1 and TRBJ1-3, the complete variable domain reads KAGVTQTPRYLIKTRGQQVTLSCSPISGHRSVSWYQQTPGQGLQFLFEYFSETQRNKGNFPGRFSGRQFSNSRSEMNVSTLELGDSALYLCASSSGQADGNTIYFGEGSWLTVV.

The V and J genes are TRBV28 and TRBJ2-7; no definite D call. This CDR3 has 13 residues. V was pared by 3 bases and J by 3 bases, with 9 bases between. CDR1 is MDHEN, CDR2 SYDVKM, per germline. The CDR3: CASSFVVNYEQYF. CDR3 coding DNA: TGTGCCAGCAGTTTTGTAGTAAACTACGAGCAGTACTTC.

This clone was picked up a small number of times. The CDR3 protein is CASSLGRGRYGYTF. Written as DNA, the CDR3 is TGTGCCAGCAGTTTAGGCAGGGGGCGTTATGGCTACACCTTC. The V call is TRBV28, the J call TRBJ1-2; 8 bases are a match to TRBD1. The CDR3 totals 14 residues. Germline CDR1 and CDR2: MDHEN and SYDVKM. Trimming cost V 2 bases and J 5 bases; bases outside gene matches: 4.